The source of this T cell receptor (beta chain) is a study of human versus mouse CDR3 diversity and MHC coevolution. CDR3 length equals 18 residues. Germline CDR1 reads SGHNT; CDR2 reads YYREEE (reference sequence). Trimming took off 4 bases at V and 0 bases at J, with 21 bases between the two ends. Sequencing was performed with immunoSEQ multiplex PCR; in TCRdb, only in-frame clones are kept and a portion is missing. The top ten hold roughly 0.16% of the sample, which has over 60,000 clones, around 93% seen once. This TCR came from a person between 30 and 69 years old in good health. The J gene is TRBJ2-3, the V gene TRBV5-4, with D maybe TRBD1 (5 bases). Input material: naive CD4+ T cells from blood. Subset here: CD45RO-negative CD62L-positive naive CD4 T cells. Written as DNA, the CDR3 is TGTGCCAGCAGCCCCCTCCCCCGTGGAGCAGGGAGCACAGATACGCAGTATTTT. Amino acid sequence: CASSPLPRGAGSTDTQYF.